These 18 T cell receptor beta chains were all obtained from the same sample, sequenced in a study of T-cell memory formation after mild COVID-19. Each CDR3 protein gets one entry after TCRdb re-called the 5' RACE reads with MiXCR. Among about 400,000 distinct CDR3 sequences listed, 20% to 30% were seen once. Sequencing was performed on PBMCs or a T cell subset sorted from them (not recorded which). Receptors were obtained from an adult woman who had mild COVID-19 (a few samples of this study predate the infection). Cell type and time point are not known.

A few counts support this clonotype. V and J are TRBV18 and TRBJ2-5; D is unclear. The CDR3 spans 13 residues. The germline gives CDR1 KGHSH, CDR2 LQKENI. V lost 3 bases and J 2 bases, leaving 7 bases between the germline ends. The CDR3 sequence: CASSPVFQETQYF. The CDR3 nucleotides read TGTGCCAGCTCACCGGTTTTTCAAGAGACCCAGTACTTC. The whole variable domain, remainder taken from reference TRBV18 and TRBJ2-5, is NAGVMQNPRHLVRRRGQEARLRCSPMKGHSHVYWYRQLPEEGLKFMVYLQKENIIDESGMPKERFSAEFPKEGPSILRIQQVVRGDSAAYFCASSPVFQETQYFGPGTRLLVL.

The gene calls are TRBV20-1 and TRBJ2-7; D unclear. The CDR3 contains 12 residues. Germline assignment: CDR1 DFQATT and CDR2 SNEGSKA (reference sequence). The V gene lost 6 bases and the J gene lost 1 base, with 10 bases spanning the gap. This chain's CDR3 is CSAQGPSYEQYF. The DNA of the CDR3 is TGCAGTGCACAAGGGCCTTCCTACGAGCAGTACTTC.

CDR3 coding DNA: TGTGCCAGTGGACTAGCGGGGATAGAGACCCAGTACTTC. This translates into CASGLAGIETQYF. The chain has TRBV5-4 and TRBJ2-5; 12 nucleotides match TRBD2. This CDR3 contains 13 residues. Germline V gives CDR1 SGHNT, CDR2 YYREEE (reference sequence). Trimming at V came to 8 bases and at J to 4 bases, leaving 3 bases not matched to a gene. The full variable domain, completed using reference TRBV5-4 and TRBJ2-5, is ETGVTQSPTHLIKTRGQQVTLRCSSQSGHNTVSWYQQALGQGPQFIFQYYREEENGRGNFPPRFSGLQFPNYSSELNVNALELDDSALYLCASGLAGIETQYFGPGTRLLVL.

This clonotype has just a few counts. The rearrangement links TRBV6-2 or TRBV6-3 to TRBJ2-1; TRBD2 aligns across 12 bases. CDR3 length: 16 residues. CDR1 MNHEY and CDR2 SVGEGT come from the germline V gene. The V and J ends lost 0 bases and 7 bases, in that order; junction bases with no gene match: 4. CDR3 sequence reads: CASSYSRLAGANEQFF. CDR3 DNA sequence: TGTGCCAGCAGTTACTCGAGACTAGCGGGGGCTAATGAGCAGTTCTTC.

The genes are TRBV4-3 and TRBJ2-2; TRBD2 matches at 9 bases. Germline trimming cut 0 bases from V and 6 bases from J; bases unmatched to any gene: 14. Germline CDR1 reads LGHNA; CDR2 reads YSLEER. The CDR3 runs to 19 residues. The CDR3: CASSQDFLGGRAVAGELFF. The CDR3 DNA sequence: TGCGCCAGCAGCCAAGATTTTCTGGGCGGGAGGGCCGTGGCCGGGGAGCTGTTTTTT.

The count of this clonotype is one. A much larger clone differs by one base, so this may be a read error. The chain carries TRBV29-1 and TRBJ2-2; 9 nucleotides match TRBD1. Germline CDR1 SQVTM, CDR2 ANQGSEA. The CDR3 totals 17 residues. The CDR3 protein is CSVEGVRDRARTGELYF. As DNA, the CDR3 is TGCAGCGTTGAAGGCGTCCGGGACAGGGCTAGGACCGGGGAGCTGTATTTT.

V gene TRBV20-1 combines with J gene TRBJ2-3, with TRBD2 matching over 7 bases. Germline V lookup: CDR1 DFQATT, CDR2 SNEGSKA (reference sequence). The CDR3 contains 15 residues. Trimming took 6 bases from V and 0 from J; bases not matched to a gene: 9. The CDR3, as DNA: TGCAGTGCACTAGCGCTAGCCCTTAGCACAGATACGCAGTATTTT. Translating it yields CSALALALSTDTQYF.

Ten or more counts support this clonotype. The chain uses TRBV2 and TRBJ2-1, with 11 bases lining up with TRBD2. Per germline, CDR1 SNHLY and CDR2 FYNNEI. V lost 4 bases and J lost 8; bases outside the gene matches: 4. This CDR3 comprises 14 residues. The CDR3 region is CASSVTSGSDEQFF. The CDR3 region has the DNA TGTGCCAGCAGTGTTACTAGCGGGAGCGATGAGCAGTTCTTC. Variable domain in full (rest from reference TRBV2 and TRBJ2-1): EPEVTQTPSHQVTQMGQEVILRCVPISNHLYFYWYRQILGQKVEFLVSFYNNEISEKSEIFDDQFSVERPDGSNFTLKIRSTKLEDSAMYFCASSVTSGSDEQFFGPGTRLTVL.

V usage is TRBV2 and J usage is TRBJ2-1; 10 nucleotides agree with TRBD2. J gave up 6 bases and V 6 bases, and 8 bases lay outside the gene matches. Germline CDR1 SNHLY, CDR2 FYNNEI. The CDR3 has 15 amino acids. CDR3 nucleotides: TGTGCCAGCAGCCCCGGGACTAGCGCTTTCAATGAGCAGTTCTTC. It translates to CASSPGTSAFNEQFF.

V gene TRBV12-3 or TRBV12-4 combines with J gene TRBJ2-5; D is possibly TRBD1 or TRBD2 (5 bases each). V lost 5 bases to trimming and J lost 0 bases, with 16 bases between them. The CDR3 consists of 16 residues. The chain's CDR3 is CASSIGEFPYQETQYF. The CDR3 coding sequence is TGTGCCAGCAGTATAGGGGAGTTCCCGTACCAAGAGACCCAGTACTTC.

This clonotype was seen more than once but under ten times. This chain links TRBV7-3 with TRBJ2-2; D may be TRBD1 (5 bases). This CDR3 has 15 amino acids. Germline-derived CDR1 and CDR2 are SGHTA and FQGTGA. Trimming removed 5 bases from V and 4 bases from J, with 14 bases in between. The CDR3 nucleotides read TGTGCCAGCAGCCAGGGTACCCCAGGCACCGGGGAGCTGTTTTTT. This gives the protein CASSQGTPGTGELFF.

The V and J genes are TRBV5-1 and TRBJ1-1; 7 bases align to TRBD1. Unmatched junction bases numbered 3, after V lost 6 bases and J lost 1 base. This CDR3 comprises 13 residues. The germline CDR1 and CDR2 sequences are SGHRS and YFSETQ. CDR3: CASKQGGNTEAFF. CDR3 DNA sequence: TGCGCCAGCAAGCAGGGGGGGAACACTGAAGCTTTCTTT.

The chain employs TRBV7-2 and TRBJ2-5, with unresolved D. This CDR3 has 14 amino acids. The V and J ends lost 6 bases and 1 base respectively, with 12 bases between them. CDR1 is SGHTA, CDR2 FQGNSA, per germline. The DNA of the CDR3 is TGTGCCAGCAGTCCCCTGGGCACCCAAGAGACCCAGTACTTC. It translates to CASSPLGTQETQYF.

In this sample, this clonotype turned up a few times. The chain recombines TRBV12-3 or TRBV12-4 with TRBJ1-2, with TRBD1 matching over 10 bases. V lost 6 bases to trimming and J lost 2 bases; unmatched junction nucleotides: 3. There are 14 residues in the CDR3. The CDR3 reads CASRTGGSNYGYTF. The CDR3 region has the DNA TGTGCCAGCAGGACAGGGGGCTCCAACTATGGCTACACCTTC.

This clonotype was counted only a few times. V and J are TRBV6-5 and TRBJ2-4; D may be TRBD2 (6 bases). Trimming took 6 bases from V and 8 from J, leaving 11 bases between them. Germline V gives CDR1 MNHEY, CDR2 SVGAGI. This CDR3 region has 12 residues. Written as DNA, the CDR3 is TGTGCCAGCAGCCCGGGGGATGACATTCAGTACTTC. Translating it yields CASSPGDDIQYF.

There are a few counts of this clonotype. The CDR3 sequence: CASSHFGFSGPQATQFF. CDR3 bases: TGTGCCAGCAGCCATTTCGGATTTAGCGGACCTCAGGCCACCCAGTTCTTC. The rearrangement uses TRBV6-2 or TRBV6-3 and TRBJ2-1; D possibly corresponds to TRBD2 (6 bases). V lost 6 bases, J lost 13 bases, and 31 bases lay in between. Germline V CDR1 and CDR2: MNHEY, SVGEGT. This CDR3 region has 17 residues.

The rearrangement joins TRBV7-9 to TRBJ2-3; no clear D gene. Germline CDR1 SEHNR, CDR2 FQNEAQ (reference sequence). Trimming shortened V by 2 bases and J by 3 bases, and 15 bases separated the two germline ends. The CDR3 spans 16 residues. The CDR3 nucleotides read TGTGCCAGCAGCTTAAGTCTAACCTTGGGGACAGATACGCAGTATTTT. Amino acid sequence: CASSLSLTLGTDTQYF.

There are many counts of this clonotype. The V call is TRBV6-2 or TRBV6-3, the J call TRBJ2-7, with D perhaps given as TRBD1 or TRBD2 (5 bases each). Trimming removed 4 bases from V and 3 bases from J, with 10 bases in between. The CDR3 covers 13 residues. Germline assignment: CDR1 MNHEY and CDR2 SVGEGT. This chain's CDR3 is CASSSGTNYEQYF. CDR3 coding DNA: TGTGCCAGCAGTTCCGGGACCAACTACGAGCAGTACTTC.